These 17 T cell receptor beta chains were sequenced from one sample in a study of cytomegalovirus exposure and HLA in healthy donors. Assay: immunoSEQ multiplex PCR; the TCRdb copy retains only in-frame clones and omits some. Here the sample spans roughly 200,000 clones, about 81% being singletons. Sequenced: PBMCs. The receptors were gathered from a woman aged 25 to 39 in good health and CMV-seronegative.

This sequence joins TRBV11-3 and TRBJ2-1; TRBD2 agrees at 11 bases. Germline-derived CDR1 and CDR2 are SGHNT and YENEEA. The CDR3 loop spans 16 amino acids. After removal of 2 bases from V and 10 bases from J, the junction contained 10 bases not matched to a gene. CDR3 in DNA: TGTGCCAGCAGCTTAAGGCCGGGGCTAGCGGGAGGCGAGCAGTTCTTC. Translating gives CASSLRPGLAGGEQFF.

This chain uses TRBV7-3 with TRBJ2-3; TRBD2 matches 9 bases. CDR3 length: 15 residues. V gave up 5 bases and J gave up 0 bases; unmatched junction bases: 3. Germline lookup yields CDR1 SGHTA and CDR2 FQGTGA. For the CDR3, the DNA is TGTGCCAGCAGCCCTAGCGGGGTTAGCACAGATACGCAGTATTTT. Translated, it gives CASSPSGVSTDTQYF.

The gene calls are TRBV11-3 and TRBJ2-5, with TRBD2 matching over 9 bases. Germline values: CDR1 SGHNT, CDR2 YENEEA. Germline trimming cut 5 bases from V and 1 base from J; bases unmatched to any gene: 5. The CDR3 spans 15 residues. CDR3 region: CASSKRGLAQETQYF. For the CDR3, the DNA is TGTGCCAGCAGCAAGAGGGGACTAGCCCAAGAGACCCAGTACTTC.

J is TRBJ2-3 and V is TRBV29-1, with D maybe TRBD1 (5 bases). CDR1 and CDR2 from the germline V gene are SQVTM and ANQGSEA. Trimming removed 3 bases at V and 0 bases at J, with 13 bases between. This CDR3 region has 15 residues. The CDR3 region has the DNA TGCAGCGTTGATAGGGGCAGTGGAAGCACAGATACGCAGTATTTT. It is translated as CSVDRGSGSTDTQYF.

The rearrangement links TRBV2 to TRBJ2-3, with 9 bases that match TRBD2. Germline V gives CDR1 SNHLY, CDR2 FYNNEI. This CDR3 is 16 amino acids long. Trimming cost V 10 bases and J 4 bases; bases outside gene matches: 15. The CDR3 is CATNQRGGRGADTQYF. The CDR3 nucleotides are TGTGCCACCAACCAGAGAGGCGGGAGGGGCGCAGATACGCAGTATTTT.

The chain links TRBV6-5 to TRBJ2-2; 10 bases agree with TRBD1. V lost 3 bases and J lost 0; bases outside the gene matches: 1. CDR3 size: 16 residues. The germline CDR1 and CDR2 sequences are MNHEY and SVGAGI. The CDR3 DNA follows: TGTGCCAGCAGTTATGGGACAGGGGCGAACACCGGGGAGCTGTTTTTT. This codes for CASSYGTGANTGELFF.

This clone was found once. This chain links TRBV4-1 with TRBJ2-5; 7 bases line up with TRBD1. Germline lookup yields CDR1 MGHRA and CDR2 YSYEKL. Germline trimming cut 5 bases from V and 2 bases from J; bases unmatched to any gene: 2. There are 13 residues in the CDR3. The CDR3 coding sequence is TGCGCCAGCAGCTTGGGACAGCAAGAGACCCAGTACTTC. Amino acid sequence: CASSLGQQETQYF.

The genes are TRBV5-1 and TRBJ1-2; 8 bases align to TRBD1. CDR3 length: 13 residues. Germline values: CDR1 SGHRS, CDR2 YFSETQ. With 4 bases clipped from V and 8 bases from J, the junction kept 7 bases outside the gene matches. This CDR3 is CASSGTGGGGYTF. The CDR3 DNA reads TGCGCCAGCAGCGGAACAGGGGGTGGCGGCTACACCTTC.

The chain is built from TRBV5-1 and TRBJ1-2; TRBD1 agrees at 10 bases. This CDR3 spans 17 amino acids. Germline-derived CDR1 and CDR2 are SGHRS and YFSETQ. The trim removed 4 bases at V and 6 bases at J, leaving 15 bases unmatched. DNA for the CDR3: TGCGCCAGCAGCCCGCTACACCGGGACAGGGGTGAGGATGGCTACACCTTC. It encodes CASSPLHRDRGEDGYTF.

The J gene is TRBJ2-3, the V gene TRBV27, with D perhaps matching TRBD1 (6 bases). Trimming removed 5 bases at V and 2 bases at J, with 11 bases between. Germline lookup yields CDR1 MNHEY and CDR2 SMNVEV (reference sequence). CDR3 length equals 14 residues. CDR3 DNA sequence: TGTGCCAGCAGTCCACGGGACATCACAGATACGCAGTATTTT. Translating it yields CASSPRDITDTQYF.

The CDR3 here is CASREQGFLHEQYF. CDR3 DNA: TGTGCCAGCAGGGAACAGGGGTTCCTCCACGAGCAGTACTTC. The rearrangement joins TRBV11-2 to TRBJ2-7, with 7 bases that match TRBD1. V trimming: 6 bases; J trimming: 5 bases; junction bases outside the gene matches: 10. The CDR3 is 14 amino acids. Germline CDR1 and CDR2: SGHAT and FQNNGV.

This clone was seen more than once but under ten times. CDR3 loop: CASRGLASSYEQYF. As DNA, the CDR3 is TGTGCCAGCAGGGGACTAGCGTCCTCCTACGAGCAGTACTTC. The chain uses TRBV28 and TRBJ2-7; TRBD2 agrees at 10 bases. The CDR3 totals 14 residues. J was trimmed by 0 bases and V by 6 bases; bases with no gene match: 2. From germline, CDR1 is MDHEN and CDR2 SYDVKM.

In its sample, this clone was seen a few times. The chain couples TRBV5-1 to TRBJ1-2, with 9 bases that match TRBD1. The germline V gene encodes CDR1 SGHRS and CDR2 YFSETQ. Trimming cost V 3 bases and J 3 bases; bases outside gene matches: 9. The CDR3 contains 16 residues. The CDR3 nucleotides are TGCGCCAGCAGCTCCCGCGGGGGACAGGGTTACTATGGCTACACCTTC. Encoded protein: CASSSRGGQGYYGYTF.

V is TRBV2 and J is TRBJ2-1; the D gene is possibly TRBD1 (5 bases). Germline V gene lookup returns CDR1 SNHLY and CDR2 FYNNEI. V was pared by 7 bases and J by 1 base, with 14 bases between. This CDR3 spans 15 amino acids. For the CDR3, the DNA is TGTGCCAGCAATATGGACATGATTTCCTACAATGAGCAGTTCTTC. Amino acids: CASNMDMISYNEQFF.

J is TRBJ2-7 and V is TRBV2, with D hard to call. This CDR3 has 13 amino acids. V dropped 8 bases and J dropped 5 bases, with 16 bases sitting between them. The germline V gene has CDR1 SNHLY and CDR2 FYNNEI. CDR3 residues: CASLQAGYNEQYF. The CDR3 region has the DNA TGTGCCAGCCTCCAGGCAGGATATAACGAGCAGTACTTC.

The V call is TRBV15, the J call TRBJ2-5; TRBD2 is a possible D gene (6 bases). This CDR3 region has 13 residues. V was cut by 9 bases and J by 1 base, with 12 bases left in between. Germline V CDR1 and CDR2: LNHNV, YYDKDF (reference sequence). CDR3 sequence reads: CATARGFQETQYF. CDR3 DNA: TGTGCCACAGCCCGGGGGTTCCAAGAGACCCAGTACTTC.

The gene calls are TRBV7-9 and TRBJ1-3, with D perhaps TRBD1 (6 bases). The V gene's germline CDR1 is SEHNR and CDR2 FQNEAQ (reference sequence). This CDR3 comprises 16 residues. Between the trimmed V and J ends, which lost 0 bases and 2 bases, there was a span of 11 bases. CDR3 bases: TGTGCCAGCAGCTTAGCTGCGGGGGCGGCTGGAAACACCATATATTTT. Its protein product is CASSLAAGAAGNTIYF.